One and the same sample provided the 32 T cell receptor beta chains below, sequenced in a study of beta chain features in type 1 diabetes. Expressed TCRB transcripts were sequenced because the isolated RNA had all been reverse transcribed beforehand. Profiled with immunoSEQ multiplex PCR; TCRdb holds only in-frame clones, not every one. This sample has 130,000 or so clones, with roughly 10% found just once. The sequenced material came from central memory CD4+ T cells from blood. The receptors were sampled from a woman between 35 and 50 years old in good health.

The V call is TRBV29-1, the J call TRBJ2-1; 9 nucleotides line up with TRBD2. The CDR3 runs 13 residues. The trim removed 4 bases at V and 4 bases at J, leaving 2 bases unmatched. Germline CDR1 SQVTM, CDR2 ANQGSEA. The CDR3 DNA sequence: TGCAGCGTTGTGACTAGCGGATACAATGAGCAGTTCTTC. Amino acid sequence: CSVVTSGYNEQFF.

The V gene is TRBV6-5, the J gene TRBJ1-2, with D perhaps TRBD1 (6 bases). The CDR3 runs 15 residues. The germline V gene has CDR1 MNHEY and CDR2 SVGAGI. Trimming removed 2 bases at V and 1 base at J, with 11 bases between. CDR3: CASSYGGGVNYGYTF. The CDR3 region has the DNA TGTGCCAGCAGTTACGGGGGGGGCGTTAACTATGGCTACACCTTC.

This clone was detected a few times. The rearrangement links TRBV5-6 to TRBJ2-5, with 9 bases aligning to TRBD1. The J call may not be correct, given that the DNA end is closer to TRBJ2-7. CDR1 SGHDT and CDR2 YYEEEE come from the germline V gene. This CDR3 region has 18 residues. CDR3 sequence reads: CASSWTGDTHPSSYEQYF. CDR3 in DNA: TGTGCCAGCAGCTGGACAGGGGACACCCATCCGAGCTCCTACGAGCAGTACTTC.

This clone was detected many times. The chain employs TRBV9 and TRBJ2-7; D is perhaps TRBD2 (7 bases). The germline V gene has CDR1 SGDLS and CDR2 YYNGEE. This CDR3 is built from 16 residues. The V gene lost 4 bases and the J gene lost 6 bases, with 23 bases spanning the gap. In DNA, the CDR3 is TGTGCCAGCAGCCTCCGACAAGGCGGGGGCCTTGGCGAGCAGTACTTC. It specifies CASSLRQGGGLGEQYF.

This clone has more than one count but fewer than ten. The rearrangement joins TRBV5-6 to TRBJ2-6; D is ambiguous. Germline values: CDR1 SGHDT, CDR2 YYEEEE. Trimming removed 1 base from V and 0 bases from J, with 8 bases in between. The CDR3 loop spans 16 amino acids. This CDR3 is CASSLSISSGANVLTF. CDR3 in DNA: TGTGCCAGCAGCTTGTCTATAAGCTCTGGGGCCAACGTCCTGACTTTC.

This clone was seen many times. This chain joins TRBV29-1 and TRBJ2-3; maybe TRBD2 (5 bases). Germline V gene lookup returns CDR1 SQVTM and CDR2 ANQGSEA. The germline V and J ends were trimmed by 5 bases and 1 base, with 13 bases remaining between them. The CDR3 consists of 14 residues. In DNA form, the CDR3 reads TGCAGCGTTTTCGTCCGGGAACGCACAGATACGCAGTATTTT. Its translation is CSVFVRERTDTQYF.

The V and J genes are TRBV11-2 and TRBJ2-5, with 8 bases fitting TRBD2. Germline V gene lookup returns CDR1 SGHAT and CDR2 FQNNGV. The V segment lost 5 bases and the J segment 3 bases; nucleotides outside the gene matches: 14. The CDR3 runs to 17 residues. CDR3 protein: CASSRRSRGGLEETQYF. The CDR3 nucleotides read TGTGCCAGCAGCCGCCGTAGTCGCGGGGGGCTGGAAGAGACCCAGTACTTC.

This clone occurred a few times. The genes are TRBV5-1 and TRBJ2-3; D possibly corresponds to TRBD1 (5 bases). Germline V CDR1 and CDR2: SGHRS, YFSETQ. With 4 bases removed from V and 2 bases from J, the gap between germline ends came to 14 bases. The CDR3 sequence is 15 residues long. The CDR3 region is CASSPDNAYTDTQYF. CDR3 nucleotides: TGCGCCAGCAGCCCGGACAACGCATACACAGATACGCAGTATTTT.

V gene TRBV14 combines with J gene TRBJ2-3; 9 bases match TRBD1. V shed 1 base and J 3 bases; nucleotides not matched to a gene: 8. CDR1 and CDR2 (germline): SGHDN, FVKESK. The CDR3 totals 17 residues. The CDR3 region is CASSQGTGGGWTDTQYF. CDR3 DNA: TGTGCCAGCAGCCAAGGAACAGGGGGCGGGTGGACAGATACGCAGTATTTT.

Of note for this clone: Other DNA sequences of this sample code for an identical CDR3. V gene TRBV6-5 combines with J gene TRBJ2-3, with 8 bases fitting TRBD2. The J segment lost 2 bases and the V segment lost 2 bases, leaving 3 bases of the junction unmatched. CDR1 and CDR2 (germline): MNHEY, SVGAGI. This CDR3 has 15 amino acids. The CDR3 DNA reads as TGTGCCAGCAGTTACGGGCGGGGGGACACAGATACGCAGTATTTT. Translated: CASSYGRGDTDTQYF.

The genes are TRBV2 and TRBJ2-2; 8 nucleotides line up with TRBD1. Trimming at V came to 4 bases and at J to 1 base, leaving 2 bases not matched to a gene. Looked up from germline, CDR1 is SNHLY and CDR2 is FYNNEI. The CDR3 runs 15 residues. In DNA, the CDR3 is TGTGCCAGCAGTGGACAGGGGCGGAACACCGGGGAGCTGTTTTTT. It encodes CASSGQGRNTGELFF.

This clone was found a few times. In DNA, the CDR3 is TGCAGCGTCCTGACCCAGGGGGCATCGGGTGGCTACACCTTC. It yields the protein CSVLTQGASGGYTF. This chain uses TRBV29-1 with TRBJ1-2; 8 nucleotides match TRBD1. V was clipped by 6 bases and J by 7 bases; unmatched bases: 13. The length of the CDR3 is 14 residues. The V gene's germline CDR1 is SQVTM and CDR2 ANQGSEA.

This sequence joins TRBV5-1 and TRBJ2-2; D uncertain. Per germline, CDR1 SGHRS and CDR2 YFSETQ. The CDR3 has 14 amino acids. V lost 4 bases and J lost 1, with 8 bases in between. The CDR3 protein is CASSPRLNTGELFF. The CDR3 coding sequence is TGCGCCAGCAGCCCCAGACTGAACACCGGGGAGCTGTTTTTT.

J is TRBJ2-3 and V is TRBV5-4; the match to TRBD2 covers 12 bases. V dropped 4 bases and J dropped 6; count of bases not matched to a gene: 9. Germline CDR1 and CDR2: SGHNT and YYREEE (reference sequence). The CDR3 length is 16 residues. Here the CDR3 reads CASSPQAGLAGDTQYF. The DNA for the CDR3 is TGTGCCAGCAGCCCACAAGCTGGACTAGCGGGGGATACGCAGTATTTT.

This clone was observed a few times. The chain couples TRBV4-2 to TRBJ2-2, with 8 bases matching TRBD2. V shed 3 bases and J 5 bases; nucleotides not matched to a gene: 8. Per germline, CDR1 LGHNA and CDR2 YNFKEQ. This CDR3 spans 16 amino acids. As DNA, the CDR3 is TGTGCCAGCAGCCACGGGGGGGGCCCGGGGACCGGGGAGCTGTTTTTT. It translates to CASSHGGGPGTGELFF.

This chain uses TRBV11-3 with TRBJ2-5; 7 bases line up with TRBD1. CDR1 and CDR2 (germline): SGHNT, YENEEA. The CDR3 is 16 residues long. The V and J ends lost 1 base and 1 base, in that order; junction bases with no gene match: 6. The CDR3 is CASSLGTGQIQETQYF. The DNA of the CDR3 is TGTGCCAGCAGCTTAGGAACGGGACAGATCCAAGAGACCCAGTACTTC.

The chain uses TRBV2 and TRBJ1-2; TRBD1 agrees at 8 bases. Germline CDR1 SNHLY, CDR2 FYNNEI. V trimming: 5 bases; J trimming: 8 bases; junction bases outside the gene matches: 13. This CDR3 contains 15 residues. The CDR3 region is CASSLEWTGLDGYTF. In nucleotides, the CDR3 is TGTGCCAGCAGTCTCGAATGGACAGGGCTCGACGGCTACACCTTC.

The chain joins TRBV27 to TRBJ2-4; D may be TRBD1 (6 bases). This CDR3 is 14 amino acids long. Germline CDR1 and CDR2: MNHEY and SMNVEV (reference sequence). The germline V and J ends were trimmed by 6 bases and 6 bases, with 15 bases remaining between them. CDR3 loop: CASSPGTTRNIQYF. In DNA form, the CDR3 reads TGTGCCAGCAGCCCGGGGACAACACGAAACATTCAGTACTTC.

This clone was recorded a few times. The chain employs TRBV19 and TRBJ1-1; D ambiguous. Trimming took 5 bases from V and 3 from J, leaving 16 bases between them. Germline CDR1 LNHDA, CDR2 SQIVND (reference sequence). The CDR3 totals 15 residues. The CDR3 nucleotides read TGTGCCAGTAGTTCACCCCCGAACAAGTACACTGAAGCTTTCTTT. Translation gives CASSSPPNKYTEAFF.

There are a few counts of this clone. This chain links TRBV5-1 with TRBJ2-1; tentatively, D is TRBD2 (6 bases). The V end lost 4 bases, the J end lost 4 bases, and 21 bases lay between the germline ends. Germline CDR1 reads SGHRS; CDR2 reads YFSETQ. The CDR3 length is 17 residues. This CDR3 is CASSPGRGSGVYNEQFF. CDR3 in DNA: TGCGCCAGCAGCCCCGGCCGGGGATCGGGGGTTTACAATGAGCAGTTCTTC.

This chain links TRBV7-2 with TRBJ2-3, with D perhaps TRBD2 (6 bases). Germline V CDR1 and CDR2: SGHTA, FQGNSA. V gave up 1 base and J gave up 0 bases, with 17 bases separating them. The CDR3 has 18 amino acids. The CDR3 sequence is CASSLGVGWEVSTDTQYF. The DNA of the CDR3 is TGTGCCAGCAGCTTAGGAGTGGGCTGGGAGGTCAGCACAGATACGCAGTATTTT.

The V call is TRBV6-6, the J call TRBJ1-5, with D possibly TRBD1 on 6 matching bases. There are 16 residues in the CDR3. Germline loops: CDR1 MNHNY, CDR2 SVGAGI (reference sequence). V lost 8 bases to trimming and J lost 2 bases, with 19 bases between them. The CDR3 nucleotides are TGTGCCAGCCTTAAGGGGGAGGGGTTGGGCAATCAGCCCCAGCATTTT. Its translation is CASLKGEGLGNQPQHF.

This clone was observed a handful of times. J is TRBJ1-6 and V is TRBV6-4; D is unclear. V lost 2 bases, J lost 7 bases, and 12 bases lay in between. This CDR3 spans 15 amino acids. Germline assignment: CDR1 MRHNA and CDR2 SNTAGT. CDR3 DNA sequence: TGTGCCAGCAGTGACACGTTCACGCGGAATTCACCCCTCCACTTT. Amino acids: CASSDTFTRNSPLHF.

This clone showed up just a few times. The chain's CDR3 is CASRIGQLPQHF. CDR3 nucleotides: TGTGCCAGCAGGATCGGACAGCTGCCCCAGCATTTT. The J gene is TRBJ1-5, the V gene TRBV28, with a weak D call TRBD1 (6 bases). V was cut by 6 bases and J by 9 bases, with 12 bases left in between. CDR1 is MDHEN and CDR2 is SYDVKM in the germline V gene. The CDR3 loop spans 12 amino acids.

A few counts support this clone. V gene TRBV7-6 combines with J gene TRBJ2-1, with TRBD2 matching over 8 bases. CDR1 is SGHVS and CDR2 is FNYEAQ in the germline V gene. With V trimmed by 2 bases and J by 6 bases, 15 bases remained unmatched. This CDR3 comprises 18 residues. The CDR3 DNA is TGTGCCAGCAGCTTAAGAGGGAGCGGGGGCCTAACTTCCAATGAGCAGTTCTTC. It codes for CASSLRGSGGLTSNEQFF.

The V gene is TRBV5-6, the J gene TRBJ2-5, with D perhaps TRBD2 (5 bases). Germline CDR1 reads SGHDT; CDR2 reads YYEEEE. The CDR3 totals 16 residues. Trimming pared 0 bases from V and 0 bases from J, leaving 12 bases between. CDR3 DNA sequence: TGTGCCAGCAGCTTGGTTGAGCGGACCGACCAAGAGACCCAGTACTTC. Translation gives CASSLVERTDQETQYF.

This clone has more than one count but fewer than ten. The chain carries TRBV18 and TRBJ2-7; TRBD1 matches 9 bases. CDR1 is KGHSH, CDR2 LQKENI, per germline. V shed 5 bases and J 2 bases; nucleotides not matched to a gene: 7. The length of the CDR3 is 15 residues. CDR3 DNA: TGTGCCAGCTCAGACGGACAGGGGTCTCCCTACGAGCAGTACTTC. It yields the protein CASSDGQGSPYEQYF. Supplemented by reference TRBV18 and TRBJ2-7, the full variable domain reads NAGVMQNPRHLVRRRGQEARLRCSPMKGHSHVYWYRQLPEEGLKFMVYLQKENIIDESGMPKERFSAEFPKEGPSILRIQQVVRGDSAAYFCASSDGQGSPYEQYFGPGTRLTVT.

V is TRBV2 and J is TRBJ2-2, with TRBD1 as a possible D gene (6 bases). Trimming pared 5 bases from V and 0 bases from J, leaving 10 bases between. The CDR3 sequence is 15 residues long. The germline V gene has CDR1 SNHLY and CDR2 FYNNEI. The chain's CDR3 is CASSFGQSNTGELFF. The DNA of the CDR3 is TGTGCCAGCAGTTTTGGACAGTCGAACACCGGGGAGCTGTTTTTT.

This clone was counted a few times. The chain couples TRBV5-1 to TRBJ2-3; D is undetermined. Germline CDR1 SGHRS, CDR2 YFSETQ. The CDR3 length is 15 residues. Trimming removed 4 bases from V and 0 bases from J, with 12 bases in between. The CDR3 DNA reads TGCGCCAGCAGCCCTAGGAGCCCTAGCACAGATACGCAGTATTTT. Protein product: CASSPRSPSTDTQYF.

This clone has only one observation. The V and J genes are TRBV6-6 and TRBJ2-7; 7 bases are shared with TRBD1. This CDR3 region has 16 residues. Trimming removed 4 bases from V and 3 bases from J; junction bases left unmatched: 12. The V gene's germline CDR1 is MNHNY and CDR2 SVGAGI (reference sequence). Here the CDR3 DNA reads TGTGCCAGCAGTTCCCGCTTTAGACAGGGCGGCTACGAGCAGTACTTC. As protein: CASSSRFRQGGYEQYF.

This clone came up a few times. The V and J genes are TRBV7-2 and TRBJ2-1; 8 nucleotides match TRBD1. The ends lost 5 bases at V and 4 bases at J; junction bases unmatched: 7. Germline CDR1 is SGHTA and CDR2 is FQGNSA. This CDR3 comprises 15 residues. CDR3 nucleotide sequence: TGTGCCAGCAGCCTTGACAGGGGCTTATACAATGAGCAGTTCTTC. This gives the protein CASSLDRGLYNEQFF.

The gene calls are TRBV5-6 and TRBJ2-7; 9 nucleotides agree with TRBD1. The CDR3 runs to 15 residues. V lost 1 base to trimming and J lost 6 bases; unmatched junction nucleotides: 8. Germline V lookup: CDR1 SGHDT, CDR2 YYEEEE. CDR3 residues: CASSLPGTGKAEQYF. Written as DNA, the CDR3 is TGTGCCAGCAGCTTGCCCGGGACAGGGAAGGCCGAGCAGTACTTC.